The source of this T cell receptor (beta chain) is a study of naive and memory T cell subsets. Trimming stripped 5 bases from V and 3 bases from J, with 11 bases between. The CDR3 has 14 residues. The germline V gene has CDR1 SEHNR and CDR2 FQNEAQ (reference sequence). Both TRBC1 and TRBC2 were covered by a beta constant-region primer of two equimolar oligonucleotides. The ligated cDNA underwent four PCR rounds using SP2 and nested alpha and beta constant-region primers. One entry per CDR3 protein, called by TCRdb with MiXCR from the UMI-ligation and nested PCR reads. Of 95,000 to 150,000 distinct CDR3 sequences in the sample, 36% were seen once.

J is TRBJ1-5 and V is TRBV7-9, with a tentative D call TRBD1 (6 bases). The sample consisted of central memory CD4+ T cells from blood. The clonotype was recovered from a human donor in good health. DNA of the CDR3: TGTGCCAGCAGCCTAACAGGGCACAATCAGCCCCAGCATTTT. As protein: CASSLTGHNQPQHF.